This is a list of T cell receptor beta chains from one sample in a study of blood T cell repertoires in COVID-19. Profiled with immunoSEQ multiplex PCR; TCRdb holds only in-frame clones, not every one. Of about 110,000 clones in the sample, approximately 80% are singletons; the top ten hold roughly 4.3%. The specimen was peripheral blood. These receptors came from a man aged 65-85 years with acute or convalescent COVID-19. Both conserved end residues are part of each CDR3. Fields, in order: D gene, J gene, clone size, V gene, CDR3 protein, CDR3 DNA. The D gene is left open where the match is weak. Clone size is shown for a subset of rows, as once, few, many or a class of expanded clone.

>NA|TRBJ2-3|NA|TRBV11-2
CASSSYGGFPHTDTQYF
TGTGCCAGCAGCTCCTACGGCGGGTTCCCCCACACAGATACGCAGTATTTT
>TRBD1|TRBJ1-5|NA|TRBV10-3
CAISESPGQGNQPQHF
TGTGCCATCAGTGAGTCCCCTGGACAGGGTAATCAGCCCCAGCATTTT
>TRBD1|TRBJ2-3|NA|TRBV6-5
CASSYYTGGATDTQYF
TGTGCCAGCAGTTATTACACAGGGGGCGCGACAGATACGCAGTATTTT
>TRBD1|TRBJ1-2|NA|TRBV5-6
CASSILDRVASGYTF
TGTGCCAGCAGCATTTTGGACAGGGTGGCATCTGGCTACACCTTC
>TRBD1|TRBJ2-5|NA|TRBV11-2
CASTKREGAGLTQETQYF
TGTGCCAGCACCAAACGCGAGGGGGCAGGGTTGACGCAGGAGACCCAGTACTTC
>TRBD2|TRBJ2-1|NA|TRBV25-1
CASSEFGLAGVPYNEQFF
TGTGCCAGCAGTGAATTTGGACTAGCGGGGGTTCCCTACAATGAGCAGTTCTTC
>TRBD2|TRBJ2-1|NA|TRBV6-2/TRBV6-3
CASSSRLAEGGFNEQFF
TGTGCCAGCAGTTCCCGGCTAGCGGAGGGAGGGTTCAATGAGCAGTTCTTC
>TRBD1|TRBJ2-7|once|TRBV10-3
CAISESGTGSDEQYF
TGTGCCATCAGTGAGTCTGGGACAGGGTCAGACGAGCAGTACTTC
>NA|TRBJ1-4|NA|TRBV7-3
CASSPGTSTNEKLFF
TGTGCCAGCAGCCCAGGGACATCAACTAATGAAAAACTGTTTTTT
>NA|TRBJ1-1|few|TRBV6-5
CASSPGSEGNTEAFF
TGTGCCAGCAGTCCCGGGTCCGAGGGGAACACTGAAGCTTTCTTT
>TRBD1|TRBJ1-3|once|TRBV13
CASSLDGGQGSVNTIYF
TGTGCCAGCAGCTTAGATGGCGGACAGGGCTCGGTAAACACCATATATTTT
>NA|TRBJ1-2|NA|TRBV5-1
CASSLDPGRFYGYTF
TGCGCCAGCAGCTTGGATCCAGGTCGGTTCTATGGCTACACCTTC
>NA|TRBJ1-2|NA|TRBV6-6
CATKPSGDYGYTF
TGTGCCACAAAACCCTCAGGGGACTATGGCTACACCTTC
>NA|TRBJ1-5|once|TRBV12-5
CASGLGNPGLSNQPQHF
TGTGCTAGTGGTTTGGGAAATCCGGGACTTTCGAATCAGCCCCAGCATTTT
>NA|TRBJ1-4|NA|TRBV12-3/TRBV12-4
CASMVATNEKLFF
TGTGCCAGCATGGTAGCAACTAATGAAAAACTGTTTTTT
>NA|TRBJ1-5|NA|TRBV6-6
CASGRVNQPQHF
TGTGCCAGCGGGCGGGTCAATCAGCCCCAGCATTTT
>TRBD2|TRBJ2-3|NA|TRBV19
CASSIDHGASGEDTQYF
TGTGCCAGTAGTATAGATCATGGCGCTAGCGGGGAGGATACGCAGTATTTT
>TRBD2|TRBJ2-3|once|TRBV15
CATTPRGLAASTDTQYF
TGTGCCACCACCCCGCGGGGACTAGCGGCTAGCACAGATACGCAGTATTTT
>TRBD1|TRBJ1-5|NA|TRBV19
CASSDRAGNQPQHF
TGTGCCAGTAGCGACAGGGCCGGCAATCAGCCCCAGCATTTT
>NA|TRBJ2-1|NA|TRBV20-1
CSATSYNEQFF
TGCAGTGCTACTTCGTACAATGAGCAGTTCTTC